The 8 T cell receptor beta chains in this list originate from one sample, sequenced in a study of graft-versus-host responses after intestinal transplantation. Profiled with immunoSEQ multiplex PCR; TCRdb holds only in-frame clones, not every one. The sample includes fewer than 70,000 clones, around 90% of them seen just once. This specimen was bone marrow, taken approximately 740 days after intestinal transplantation. The receptors derive from a human patient who received an intestinal transplant, so some T cells may come from the graft donor.

The chain is built from TRBV5-1 and TRBJ1-3, with 11 positions matching TRBD1. Germline CDR1 SGHRS, CDR2 YFSETQ. After removal of 3 bases from V and 0 bases from J, the junction contained 5 bases not matched to a gene. This CDR3 comprises 17 residues. Here the CDR3 reads CASSWTGGRSSGNTIYF. The DNA of the CDR3 is TGCGCCAGCAGCTGGACAGGGGGCCGCTCCTCTGGAAACACCATATATTTT.

This rearrangement joins TRBV29-1 to TRBJ2-3; 7 bases map to TRBD2. There are 15 residues in the CDR3. CDR1 SQVTM and CDR2 ANQGSEA come from the germline V gene. V lost 3 bases to trimming and J lost 4 bases; unmatched junction nucleotides: 10. The CDR3 sequence is CSVDPRDYPADTQYF. The CDR3 DNA follows: TGCAGCGTTGACCCCCGGGACTACCCTGCAGATACGCAGTATTTT.

This clone was observed a single time. The genes are TRBV6-6 and TRBJ2-5, with a weak D call TRBD2 (5 bases). Near its end, the DNA agrees better with TRBJ2-7, so the J call may be wrong. Germline lookup yields CDR1 MNHNY and CDR2 SVGAGI (reference sequence). CDR3 size: 14 residues. The CDR3 region is CASSYSLASYEQYF. The DNA for the CDR3 is TGTGCCAGCAGTTACTCCCTAGCTAGCTACGAGCAGTACTTC.

V usage is TRBV14 and J usage is TRBJ2-7, with 9 positions matching TRBD1. CDR1 SGHDN and CDR2 FVKESK come from the germline V gene. The CDR3 totals 15 residues. V lost 5 bases, J lost 0 bases, and 5 bases stayed unmatched. DNA of the CDR3: TGTGCCAGCAGCTCGGACAGGGGAGGCTCCTACGAGCAGTACTTC. Translation: CASSSDRGGSYEQYF. Based on the CDR3 plus reference TRBV14 and TRBJ2-7, the full variable domain is EAGVTQFPSHSVIEKGQTVTLRCDPISGHDNLYWYRRVMGKEIKFLLHFVKESKQDESGMPNNRFLAERTGGTYSTLKVQPAELEDSGVYFCASSSDRGGSYEQYFGPGTRLTVT.

The chain's CDR3 is CASSIVGPQHF. The CDR3 DNA reads as TGTGCCAGTAGTATCGTGGGGCCCCAGCATTTT. V usage is TRBV19 and J usage is TRBJ1-5; D gene uncertain. This CDR3 is 11 amino acids long. Between the trimmed V and J ends, which lost 3 bases and 9 bases, there was a span of 6 bases. Germline V gene data show CDR1 as LNHDA and CDR2 as SQIVND (reference sequence).

The chain combines TRBV6-6 with TRBJ2-3, with unresolved D. The CDR3 covers 12 residues. Trimming cost V 5 bases and J 4 bases, with 7 bases left between them. CDR1 MNHNY and CDR2 SVGAGI come from the germline V gene (reference sequence). Here the CDR3 DNA reads TGTGCCAGCAGTGCCGACCCAGATACGCAGTATTTT. Translating gives CASSADPDTQYF.

Written as DNA, the CDR3 is TGTGCCAGTAGTATAGGGCTAGCGGGCACAGATACGCAGTATTTT. Translated: CASSIGLAGTDTQYF. This chain links TRBV19 with TRBJ2-3; 7 bases are shared with TRBD2. CDR3 length equals 15 residues. Germline-derived CDR1 and CDR2 are LNHDA and SQIVND (reference sequence). V trimming: 1 base; J trimming: 1 base; junction bases outside the gene matches: 2.

The chain links TRBV9 to TRBJ1-5; tentatively, D is TRBD1 (5 bases). The CDR3 is 15 amino acids. V lost 0 bases, J lost 3 bases, and 10 bases lay in between. From germline, CDR1 is SGDLS and CDR2 YYNGEE. This CDR3 reads CASSVDGGINQPQHF. The DNA of the CDR3 is TGTGCCAGCAGCGTAGATGGGGGGATCAATCAGCCCCAGCATTTT.